This TCR beta chain was documented in a study of cytomegalovirus exposure and HLA in healthy donors. Vbeta (60) and Jbeta (13) primers were used in the PCR. Repertoires were generated with immunoSEQ multiplex PCR, while TCRdb's copy carries only in-frame clones and drops some. The sample has around 120,000 clones, roughly three fifths seen once. This clone was picked up a small number of times. With V trimmed by 5 bases and J by 3 bases, 1 base remained unmatched. CDR1 is DFQATT and CDR2 is SNEGSKA in the germline V gene (reference sequence). CDR3 length: 11 amino acids. The chain has TRBV20-1 and TRBJ2-7; TRBD2 matches at 7 bases. The TCR originated in a middle-aged woman in good health and CMV-seropositive. Material for sequencing was PBMCs. The CDR3 sequence: CSAQRDYEQYF. For the CDR3, the DNA is TGCAGTGCTCAGCGGGACTACGAGCAGTACTTC.